This TCR beta chain originates from a study of blood T cell repertoires in COVID-19. About the study: In each case, the material was cDNA or gDNA derived from T cells, B-cell-depleted T cells, or PBMCs.

This table comes from immunoSEQ multiplex PCR, and its TCRdb copy is limited to in-frame clones, with some not included. The table lists 130,000 to 150,000 clones, approximately 91% of them singletons. There are 13 residues in the CDR3. Germline V gene data show CDR1 as KGHSH and CDR2 as LQKENI. Trimming took off 9 bases at V and 4 bases at J, with 14 bases between the two ends. Sequenced material: peripheral blood. The source is a human donor in a cohort sampled during active COVID-19. V gene TRBV18 combines with J gene TRBJ2-3, with D tentatively TRBD2 (6 bases). Here the CDR3 DNA reads TGTGCCAGTATGGGGCAGCGGGCAGATACGCAGTATTTT. It codes for CASMGQRADTQYF. The full variable domain, with the rest looked up from reference TRBV18 and TRBJ2-3, is NAGVMQNPRHLVRRRGQEARLRCSPMKGHSHVYWYRQLPEEGLKFMVYLQKENIIDESGMPKERFSAEFPKEGPSILRIQQVVRGDSAAYFCASMGQRADTQYFGPGTRLTVL.